Shown below are 30 T cell receptor beta chains from a single sample sequenced in a study of OX40 agonist ivuxolimab in advanced cancers. Library generation was performed with the immunoSEQ multiplex PCR assay. TCRdb re-hosts the immuneACCESS table, in-frame sequences only. Its copies lack some clones; in the studies checked, an unresolved V gene accounts for under half of them, and the cause for the rest is not known. This sample gives 50,000 or so clones in total; around nine tenths of them show up just once. Around a third of the sample lies in the top ten. Here the sequenced sample was CD4+ or CD8+ T cells sorted from blood, taken in a trial of the OX40 agonist ivuxolimab. These receptors were collected from an adult with an advanced solid tumor such as melanoma, head and neck, liver or kidney cancer.

The rearrangement joins TRBV5-6 to TRBJ2-7, with D perhaps matching TRBD1 or TRBD2 (5 bases each). V lost 6 bases and J 3 bases, leaving 19 bases between the germline ends. Germline V lookup: CDR1 SGHDT, CDR2 YYEEEE. The CDR3 is 15 residues long. CDR3 sequence reads: CASIKWRTNLYEQYF. The CDR3 DNA follows: TGTGCCAGCATAAAGTGGAGGACAAACCTCTACGAGCAGTACTTC.

This clone was picked up one time. The chain recombines TRBV9 with TRBJ2-3; D might be TRBD2 (6 bases). Trimming shortened V by 5 bases and J by 1 base, and 11 bases separated the two germline ends. Germline V gene sequence: CDR1 SGDLS, CDR2 YYNGEE. CDR3 length: 14 amino acids. CDR3 sequence: CASSRELGTDTQYF. In nucleotides, the CDR3 is TGTGCCAGCAGTCGGGAGTTGGGCACAGATACGCAGTATTTT.

The CDR3 nucleotides are TGTGCCAGCAGTTTAATTACAGGGTTAGAATCCTACGAGCAGTACTTC. As protein: CASSLITGLESYEQYF. The rearrangement uses TRBV7-9 and TRBJ2-5; TRBD1 is a possible D gene (6 bases). The end of the DNA is better explained by TRBJ2-7, so the J call may be wrong. Per germline, CDR1 SEHNR and CDR2 FQNEAQ (reference sequence). This CDR3 spans 16 amino acids.

The J gene is TRBJ1-4, the V gene TRBV7-9; D is undetermined. The CDR3 extends over 14 amino acids. From germline, CDR1 is SEHNR and CDR2 FQNEAQ (reference sequence). V dropped 1 base and J dropped 4 bases, with 7 bases sitting between them. CDR3 in DNA: TGTGCCAGCAGCTTAGTGGGAGTTAATGAAAAACTGTTTTTT. This translates into CASSLVGVNEKLFF. Filled out from reference TRBV7-9 and TRBJ1-4, the complete variable domain reads DTGVSQNPRHKITKRGQNVTFRCDPISEHNRLYWYRQTLGQGPEFLTYFQNEAQLEKSRLLSDRFSAERPKGSFSTLEIQRTEQGDSAMYLCASSLVGVNEKLFFGSGTQLSVL.

The chain links TRBV5-4 to TRBJ2-5, with D possibly TRBD2 on 6 matching bases. V gave up 4 bases and J gave up 1 base, with 14 bases separating them. Germline V gene data show CDR1 as SGHNT and CDR2 as YYREEE (reference sequence). The CDR3 loop spans 15 amino acids. The CDR3 spells CASSGFSGFQETQYF. The CDR3 region has the DNA TGTGCCAGCAGCGGCTTTAGCGGCTTCCAAGAGACCCAGTACTTC.

The rearrangement joins TRBV7-9 to TRBJ1-4; D is undetermined. CDR3 length equals 17 residues. Between the trimmed V and J ends, which lost 6 bases and 0 bases, there was a span of 17 bases. Germline CDR1 SEHNR, CDR2 FQNEAQ (reference sequence). CDR3 sequence: CASRKADEKTTNEKLFF. CDR3 nucleotide sequence: TGTGCCAGCAGGAAAGCGGACGAGAAGACAACTAATGAAAAACTGTTTTTT. Complete variable domain (other parts from reference TRBV7-9 and TRBJ1-4): DTGVSQNPRHKITKRGQNVTFRCDPISEHNRLYWYRQTLGQGPEFLTYFQNEAQLEKSRLLSDRFSAERPKGSFSTLEIQRTEQGDSAMYLCASRKADEKTTNEKLFFGSGTQLSVL.

The CDR3, as DNA: TGTGCCAGCAGCTTACCTAGTTGGGTTGGCTACACCTTC. Its translation is CASSLPSWVGYTF. This chain joins TRBV7-9 and TRBJ1-2, with no clear D. The V end was cut by 2 bases, the J end by 7 bases, with 11 bases between. This CDR3 has 13 residues. CDR1 is SEHNR, CDR2 FQNEAQ, per germline (reference sequence).

This chain links TRBV30 with TRBJ2-3; 8 nucleotides match TRBD1. The germline CDR1 and CDR2 sequences are GTSNPN and SVGIG (reference sequence). The J segment lost 3 bases and the V segment lost 5 bases, leaving 7 bases of the junction unmatched. The CDR3 sequence is 14 residues long. The CDR3 spells CAWQGAVWTDTQYF. The DNA for the CDR3 is TGTGCCTGGCAGGGGGCAGTCTGGACAGATACGCAGTATTTT.

The rearrangement joins TRBV19 to TRBJ1-5, with D unresolved. The germline V gene has CDR1 LNHDA and CDR2 SQIVND (reference sequence). This CDR3 comprises 17 residues. Trimming pared 2 bases from V and 0 bases from J, leaving 14 bases between. CDR3 residues: CASSIISDPYSNQPQHF. The CDR3, as DNA: TGTGCCAGTAGTATAATCTCGGATCCATATAGCAATCAGCCCCAGCATTTT.

This chain links TRBV28 with TRBJ2-1; 9 bases are a match to TRBD1. J lost 8 bases, V lost 4 bases, and 18 bases had no gene match. This CDR3 contains 18 residues. Germline CDR1 is MDHEN and CDR2 is SYDVKM. The CDR3 region has the DNA TGTGCCAGCAGTTCGGGTGTTCCCGGGACAGGGATTTATGATGAGCAGTTCTTC. It translates to CASSSGVPGTGIYDEQFF. Full variable domain (remainder filled in from reference TRBV28 and TRBJ2-1): DVKVTQSSRYLVKRTGEKVFLECVQDMDHENMFWYRQDPGLGLRLIYFSYDVKMKEKGDIPEGYSVSREKKERFSLILESASTNQTSMYLCASSSGVPGTGIYDEQFFGPGTRLTVL.

The chain employs TRBV11-2 and TRBJ2-1, with 9 bases fitting TRBD2. V was pared by 1 base and J by 0 bases, with 4 bases of the junction left unmatched. Germline assignment: CDR1 SGHAT and CDR2 FQNNGV. The CDR3 runs 17 residues. In nucleotides, the CDR3 is TGTGCCAGCAGCTTAGTGTTGCGGGGGGGCTCCTACAATGAGCAGTTCTTC. Its translation: CASSLVLRGGSYNEQFF.

The V gene is TRBV4-1, the J gene TRBJ2-6, with TRBD1 as a possible D gene (6 bases). Per germline, CDR1 MGHRA and CDR2 YSYEKL. V gave up 2 bases and J gave up 1 base, with 6 bases separating them. This CDR3 spans 15 amino acids. The CDR3 protein is CASSQQGSGANVLTF. The CDR3 DNA follows: TGCGCCAGCAGCCAACAGGGGTCTGGGGCCAACGTCCTGACTTTC.

The chain has TRBV13 and TRBJ2-3, with TRBD2 as a possible D gene (5 bases). Germline CDR1 is PRHDT and CDR2 is FYEKMQ (reference sequence). With 5 bases removed from V and 4 bases from J, the gap between germline ends came to 13 bases. The CDR3 has 14 residues. Written as DNA, the CDR3 is TGTGCCAGCAGCCCTCGGACGGACTCAGATACGCAGTATTTT. It encodes CASSPRTDSDTQYF.

This chain joins TRBV7-8 and TRBJ2-1; D call uncertain. Deletions cut 6 bases from V and 5 bases from J, with 11 bases between. Germline V gives CDR1 SGHVS, CDR2 FQNEAQ. The CDR3 has 13 amino acids. The CDR3 loop reads CASRIGQDNEQFF. CDR3 nucleotides: TGTGCCAGCAGGATAGGGCAGGACAATGAGCAGTTCTTC.

With regard to this clone: Distinct nucleotide sequences in the sample also encode this CDR3. The J gene is TRBJ2-7, the V gene TRBV6-1; D is ambiguous. The CDR3 has 12 residues. Germline V gives CDR1 MNHNS, CDR2 SASEGT. V dropped 1 base and J dropped 1 base, with 2 bases sitting between them. As DNA, the CDR3 is TGTGCCAGCAGTGAAGGGTCCTACGAGCAGTACTTC. Translated: CASSEGSYEQYF.

The V gene is TRBV5-4, the J gene TRBJ2-5; 11 bases are a match to TRBD2. Germline assignment: CDR1 SGHNT and CDR2 YYREEE (reference sequence). The V segment lost 0 bases and the J segment 2 bases; nucleotides outside the gene matches: 9. There are 18 residues in the CDR3. This chain's CDR3 is CASSLDRAGLAVQETQYF. The CDR3, as DNA: TGTGCCAGCAGCTTGGACAGGGCGGGACTAGCGGTACAAGAGACCCAGTACTTC.

This sequence joins TRBV19 and TRBJ2-3; either TRBD1 or TRBD2 may fit D (6 bases each). The CDR3 is 15 amino acids. V was trimmed by 4 bases and J by 0 bases, leaving 11 bases between them. Germline V gene lookup returns CDR1 LNHDA and CDR2 SQIVND (reference sequence). CDR3 protein: CASSTSGASTDTQYF. DNA of the CDR3: TGTGCCAGTAGTACCTCGGGGGCTAGCACAGATACGCAGTATTTT.

The V call is TRBV6-5, the J call TRBJ2-1, with TRBD2 identical over 9 bases. V shed 1 base and J 7 bases; nucleotides not matched to a gene: 5. This CDR3 has 15 residues. Per the germline V gene, CDR1 is MNHEY and CDR2 is SVGAGI. The CDR3 region has the DNA TGTGCCAGCAGTTACTTAGCGGGAGAGTATAATGAGCAGTTCTTC. Protein: CASSYLAGEYNEQFF.

The rearrangement links TRBV27 to TRBJ2-1; D not resolved. In germline, CDR1 is MNHEY, CDR2 SMNVEV (reference sequence). V was pared by 6 bases and J by 4 bases, with 13 bases between. This CDR3 region has 14 residues. The CDR3 loop is CASSTGPSYNEQFF. The CDR3 DNA sequence: TGTGCCAGCAGCACCGGGCCATCTTACAATGAGCAGTTCTTC.

The chain combines TRBV7-9 with TRBJ1-2; D is undetermined. Germline CDR1 SEHNR, CDR2 FQNEAQ (reference sequence). Trimming pared 5 bases from V and 0 bases from J, leaving 16 bases between. The CDR3 loop spans 16 amino acids. CDR3 bases: TGTGCCAGCAGCCCAGCGGACCTTACTCCTAACTATGGCTACACCTTC. Translating it yields CASSPADLTPNYGYTF.

The V call is TRBV28, the J call TRBJ2-2, with 9 bases aligning to TRBD1. This CDR3 is 16 amino acids long. The germline V gene encodes CDR1 MDHEN and CDR2 SYDVKM. The V gene end was trimmed by 5 bases and the J gene end by 5 bases; junction bases not matched to a gene: 9. This CDR3 is CASSTWTGDRTGELFF. DNA for the CDR3: TGTGCCAGCAGTACCTGGACAGGGGATAGAACCGGGGAGCTGTTTTTT.

The chain is built from TRBV9 and TRBJ2-1, with a tentative D call TRBD1 (6 bases). The V gene's germline CDR1 is SGDLS and CDR2 YYNGEE. V lost 2 bases and J lost 2, with 14 bases in between. The CDR3 is 16 residues long. CDR3 loop: CASSVQRGGPYNEQFF. CDR3 in DNA: TGTGCCAGCAGCGTTCAGCGTGGGGGCCCCTACAATGAGCAGTTCTTC.

This rearrangement joins TRBV9 to TRBJ2-5; 11 nucleotides agree with TRBD1. CDR1 is SGDLS, CDR2 YYNGEE, per germline. V dropped 2 bases and J dropped 2; count of bases not matched to a gene: 5. This CDR3 comprises 16 residues. CDR3 loop: CASSVHRDRGQETQYF. Written as DNA, the CDR3 is TGTGCCAGCAGCGTCCATCGGGACAGGGGGCAAGAGACCCAGTACTTC.

The chain joins TRBV2 to TRBJ2-7; no clear D gene. There are 16 residues in the CDR3. V was clipped by 1 base and J by 2 bases, with 15 bases between them. Per germline, CDR1 SNHLY and CDR2 FYNNEI. The CDR3 loop is CASSEVRIGPTYEQYF. The CDR3 DNA follows: TGTGCCAGCAGTGAAGTGAGGATAGGACCAACCTACGAGCAGTACTTC.

About this clone itself: The germline gene is not matched at one end of the junction; a read error may be the cause. The chain uses TRBV29-1 and TRBJ2-1; TRBD1 or TRBD2 may be the D gene (5 bases each). Germline values: CDR1 SQVTM, CDR2 ANQGSEA. CDR3 length equals 12 residues. CDR3 residues: CSGTESYNEQFF. The CDR3 DNA is TGTTCCGGGACCGAGTCTTACAATGAGCAGTTCTTC.

The chain links TRBV5-1 to TRBJ1-1; no reliable D call. The V and J ends lost 4 bases and 5 bases respectively, with 15 bases between them. The CDR3 runs to 14 residues. CDR1 SGHRS and CDR2 YFSETQ come from the germline V gene. The CDR3 bases are TGCGCCAGCAGCCCGACGAAACAGTTGACTGAAGCTTTCTTT. The encoded protein is CASSPTKQLTEAFF. The complete variable domain, with remaining parts taken from reference TRBV5-1 and TRBJ1-1, reads KAGVTQTPRYLIKTRGQQVTLSCSPISGHRSVSWYQQTPGQGLQFLFEYFSETQRNKGNFPGRFSGRQFSNSRSEMNVSTLELGDSALYLCASSPTKQLTEAFFGQGTRLTVV.

This chain connects TRBV6-5 to TRBJ2-7; no reliable D call. Deletions cut 2 bases from V and 2 bases from J, with 13 bases between. This CDR3 is built from 15 residues. The germline V gene encodes CDR1 MNHEY and CDR2 SVGAGI. The CDR3 protein is CASSYAPEGTYEQYF. CDR3 bases: TGTGCCAGCAGTTACGCCCCCGAAGGCACCTACGAGCAGTACTTC.

The J gene is TRBJ2-7, the V gene TRBV29-1; D uncertain. Germline-derived CDR1 and CDR2 are SQVTM and ANQGSEA. Trimming removed 6 bases at V and 6 bases at J, with 18 bases between. This CDR3 is 13 amino acids long. This chain's CDR3 is CSVQDPVVGEQYF. CDR3 sequence (DNA): TGCAGCGTGCAGGACCCGGTGGTTGGCGAGCAGTACTTC.

J is TRBJ2-7 and V is TRBV2; TRBD2 matches 11 bases. V shed 2 bases, J shed 4 bases, and the junction held 7 bases outside the gene matches. This CDR3 spans 16 amino acids. The germline V gene has CDR1 SNHLY and CDR2 FYNNEI. In nucleotides, the CDR3 is TGTGCCAGCAGTGAAATACTAGCGGGGGTCGATTACGAGCAGTACTTC. This codes for CASSEILAGVDYEQYF. Complete variable domain (other parts from reference TRBV2 and TRBJ2-7): EPEVTQTPSHQVTQMGQEVILRCVPISNHLYFYWYRQILGQKVEFLVSFYNNEISEKSEIFDDQFSVERPDGSNFTLKIRSTKLEDSAMYFCASSEILAGVDYEQYFGPGTRLTVT.

The genes are TRBV6-6 and TRBJ2-1; D is unresolved. Germline V CDR1 and CDR2: MNHNY, SVGAGI (reference sequence). The CDR3 length is 13 residues. With 6 bases removed from V and 6 bases from J, the gap between germline ends came to 12 bases. The CDR3 is CASRPDGVNEQFF. The CDR3 nucleotides read TGTGCCAGCAGACCGGACGGCGTCAATGAGCAGTTCTTC.